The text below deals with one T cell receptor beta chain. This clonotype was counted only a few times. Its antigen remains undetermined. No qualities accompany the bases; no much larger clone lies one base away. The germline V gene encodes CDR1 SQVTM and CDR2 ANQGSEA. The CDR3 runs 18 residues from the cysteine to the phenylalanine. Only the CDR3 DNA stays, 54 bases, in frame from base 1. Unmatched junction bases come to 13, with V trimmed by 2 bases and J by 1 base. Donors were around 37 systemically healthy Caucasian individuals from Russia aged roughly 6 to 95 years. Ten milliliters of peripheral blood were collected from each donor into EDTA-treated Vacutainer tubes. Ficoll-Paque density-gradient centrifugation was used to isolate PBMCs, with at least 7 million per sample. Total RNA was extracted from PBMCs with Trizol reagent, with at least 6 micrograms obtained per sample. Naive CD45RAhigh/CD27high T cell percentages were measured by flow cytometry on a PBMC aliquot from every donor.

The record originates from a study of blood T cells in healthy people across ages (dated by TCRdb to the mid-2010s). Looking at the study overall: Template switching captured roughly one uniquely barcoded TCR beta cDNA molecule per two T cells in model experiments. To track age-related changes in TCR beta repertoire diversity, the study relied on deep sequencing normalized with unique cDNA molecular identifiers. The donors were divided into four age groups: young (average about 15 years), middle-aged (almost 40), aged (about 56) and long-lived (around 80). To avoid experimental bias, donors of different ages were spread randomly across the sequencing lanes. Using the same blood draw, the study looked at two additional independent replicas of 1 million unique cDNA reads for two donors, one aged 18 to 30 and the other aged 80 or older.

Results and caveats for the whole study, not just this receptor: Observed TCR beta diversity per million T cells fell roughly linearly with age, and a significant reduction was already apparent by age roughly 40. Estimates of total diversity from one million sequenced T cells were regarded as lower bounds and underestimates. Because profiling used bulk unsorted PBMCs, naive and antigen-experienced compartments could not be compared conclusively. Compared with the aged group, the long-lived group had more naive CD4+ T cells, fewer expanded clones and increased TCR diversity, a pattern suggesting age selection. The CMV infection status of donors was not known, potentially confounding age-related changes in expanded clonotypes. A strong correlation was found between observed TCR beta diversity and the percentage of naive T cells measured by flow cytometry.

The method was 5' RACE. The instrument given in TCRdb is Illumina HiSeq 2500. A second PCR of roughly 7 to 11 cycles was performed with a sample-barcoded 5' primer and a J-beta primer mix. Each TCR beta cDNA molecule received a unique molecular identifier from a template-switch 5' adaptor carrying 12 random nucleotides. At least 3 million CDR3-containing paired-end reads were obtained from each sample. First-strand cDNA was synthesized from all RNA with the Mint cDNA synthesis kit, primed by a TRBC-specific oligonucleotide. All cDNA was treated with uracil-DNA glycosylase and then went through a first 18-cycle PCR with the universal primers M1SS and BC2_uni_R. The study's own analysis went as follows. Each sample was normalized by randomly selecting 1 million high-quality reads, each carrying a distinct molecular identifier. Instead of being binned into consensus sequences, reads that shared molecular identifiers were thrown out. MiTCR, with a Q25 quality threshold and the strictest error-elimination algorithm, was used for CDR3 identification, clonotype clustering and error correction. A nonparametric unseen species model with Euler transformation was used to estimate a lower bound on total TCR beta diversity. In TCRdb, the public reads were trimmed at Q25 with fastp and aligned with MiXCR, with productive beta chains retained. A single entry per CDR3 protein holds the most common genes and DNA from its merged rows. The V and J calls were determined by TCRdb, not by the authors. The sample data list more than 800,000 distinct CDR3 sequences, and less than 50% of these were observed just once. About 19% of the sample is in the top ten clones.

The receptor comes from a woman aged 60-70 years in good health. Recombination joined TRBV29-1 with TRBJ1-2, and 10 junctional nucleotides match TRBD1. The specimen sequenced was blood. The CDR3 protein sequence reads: CSVEFTGTGAEGNYGYTF. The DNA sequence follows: TGCAGCGTTGAATTTACCGGGACAGGGGCCGAAGGTAACTATGGCTACACCTTC. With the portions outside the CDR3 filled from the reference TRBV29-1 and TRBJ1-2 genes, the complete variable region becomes SAVISQKPSRDICQRGTSLTIQCQVDSQVTMMFWYRQQPGQSLTLIATANQGSEATYESGFVIDKFPISRPNLTFSTLTVSNMSPEDSSIYLCSVEFTGTGAEGNYGYTFGSGTRLTVV.